What follows are 7 T cell receptor beta chains derived from one specimen sequenced in a study of blood T cell repertoires in COVID-19. TCRdb's table, derived via immunoSEQ multiplex PCR, lists solely in-frame clones and lacks some. Of about 150,000 clones in the sample, 80% to 90% are singletons; the top ten hold 3%. Sequencing was done on a sample of peripheral blood. The receptors come from a woman aged 60-70 years with active COVID-19.

The chain uses TRBV3-1 (or the pseudogene TRBV3-2) and TRBJ1-1, with D unclear. The V end was cut by 0 bases, the J end by 6 bases, with 11 bases between. CDR1 and CDR2 (germline): LGHDT, YNNKEL (reference sequence). The CDR3 runs 14 residues. CDR3 in amino acids: CASSQETVGAEAFF. The CDR3 bases are TGTGCCAGCAGCCAAGAGACGGTGGGCGCTGAAGCTTTCTTT.

V usage is TRBV9 and J usage is TRBJ2-2; no clear D gene. CDR3 length: 15 residues. Germline CDR1 and CDR2: SGDLS and YYNGEE. The ends were cut back, 2 bases at V and 5 bases at J, with 13 bases in the middle. CDR3 protein: CASSVNSAATGELFF. CDR3 sequence (DNA): TGTGCCAGCAGCGTTAATTCTGCAGCGACCGGGGAGCTGTTTTTT.

The chain joins TRBV10-3 to TRBJ2-7; tentatively, D is TRBD2 (5 bases). Germline V lookup: CDR1 ENHRY, CDR2 SYGVKD. V lost 1 base and J lost 2, with 9 bases in between. The CDR3 spans 14 residues. CDR3 amino acids: CAISEFSGAYEQYF. In DNA, the CDR3 is TGTGCCATCAGTGAGTTCAGCGGCGCCTACGAGCAGTACTTC.

The chain carries TRBV11-1 and TRBJ2-3; D is possibly TRBD1 (6 bases). The CDR3 is 14 residues long. Germline CDR1 SGHAT, CDR2 FQDESV (reference sequence). V lost 7 bases and J lost 5, with 16 bases in between. CDR3 amino acids: CASTAGEGRDTQYF. In DNA, the CDR3 is TGTGCCAGCACCGCAGGGGAAGGGCGAGATACGCAGTATTTT.

The genes are TRBV7-3 and TRBJ2-1; D unclear. CDR3 size: 13 residues. V lost 3 bases and J lost 10, with 13 bases in between. Germline V lookup: CDR1 SGHTA, CDR2 FQGTGA. CDR3 protein: CASSFFGGDEQFF. The CDR3 DNA sequence: TGTGCCAGCAGCTTTTTTGGCGGCGACGAGCAGTTCTTC.

This sequence joins TRBV6-2 or TRBV6-3 and TRBJ2-1, with D possibly matching TRBD2 (6 bases). In germline, CDR1 is MNHEY, CDR2 SVGEGT. This CDR3 has 15 residues. Trimming took 5 bases from V and 9 from J, leaving 20 bases between them. This CDR3 is CASSRERLVGSEQFF. CDR3 nucleotide sequence: TGTGCCAGCAGTCGGGAGAGGCTAGTTGGTAGTGAGCAGTTCTTC.

The gene calls are TRBV28 and TRBJ2-1, with 10 bases lining up with TRBD1. The trim removed 4 bases at V and 4 bases at J, leaving 7 bases unmatched. Germline V CDR1 and CDR2: MDHEN, SYDVKM. This CDR3 is 16 amino acids long. DNA of the CDR3: TGTGCCAGCAGTTCGGGGGGGGGACAGGGGTACAATGAGCAGTTCTTC. Translation gives CASSSGGGQGYNEQFF.